Following are 6 T cell receptor beta chains from one sample sequenced in a study of blood T cells in healthy people across ages. Together with a sample-barcoded 5' primer, a J-beta primer mix was included in a second PCR lasting about 6 to 11 cycles. TCRdb called the 5' RACE reads again in MiXCR, with one record for every CDR3 protein. The sample gives about 1.5 million distinct CDR3 sequences, under 55% of which show up once; around 4% is in the top ten. Sequencing input: blood. Receptors were obtained from a woman aged 18-29 years in good health.

This chain uses TRBV12-3 or TRBV12-4 with TRBJ2-5, with D possibly being TRBD2 (6 bases). The V and J ends lost 6 bases and 5 bases respectively, with 19 bases between them. The CDR3 is 15 amino acids. CDR3 protein: CASSPQWIGRETQYF. The DNA of the CDR3 is TGTGCCAGCAGCCCCCAGTGGATTGGGAGGGAGACCCAGTACTTC.

DNA of the CDR3: TGTGCCAGCACCCAGGGAGTTTATCAAGAGACCCAGTACTTC. Its translation: CASTQGVYQETQYF. The V gene is TRBV7-9, the J gene TRBJ2-5; possibly TRBD1 or TRBD2 for D (5 bases each). CDR3 size: 14 residues. CDR1 is SEHNR, CDR2 FQNEAQ, per germline (reference sequence). The V end lost 7 bases, the J end lost 2 bases, and 14 bases lay between the germline ends.

CDR3 nucleotides: TGTGCCAGCATCCTAGACAGGGATACTACCAGCACAGATACGCAGTATTTT. It encodes CASILDRDTTSTDTQYF. V and J are TRBV21-1 and TRBJ2-3; no check of the table's D call, TRBD1, against the DNA was made. TRBV21-1 is annotated as a pseudogene. The CDR3 is made up of 17 amino acids.

The chain employs TRBV5-1 and TRBJ1-1; D is unclear. Germline V gene lookup returns CDR1 SGHRS and CDR2 YFSETQ. With 3 bases removed from V and 6 bases from J, the gap between germline ends came to 15 bases. The CDR3 length is 14 residues. For the CDR3, the DNA is TGCGCCAGCAGCTCGCCGGACCAGGCGGCTGAAGCTTTCTTT. Amino acid sequence: CASSSPDQAAEAFF.

Many counts were recorded for this clonotype. This chain uses TRBV12-3 or TRBV12-4 with TRBJ1-6; tentatively, D is TRBD1 (5 bases). Trimming took 6 bases from V and 7 from J, leaving 13 bases between them. The CDR3 totals 14 residues. The CDR3 loop is CASSFQGTNSPLHF. The CDR3 bases are TGTGCCAGCAGCTTTCAAGGGACGAATTCACCCCTCCACTTT.

This clonotype was counted ten times or more. This chain links TRBV27 with TRBJ2-1; D is ambiguous. CDR1 and CDR2 from the germline V gene are MNHEY and SMNVEV (reference sequence). Trimming stripped 7 bases from V and 1 base from J, with 8 bases between. The CDR3 contains 13 residues. Written as DNA, the CDR3 is TGTGCCAGCACCCCAAGTTCCTACAATGAGCAGTTCTTC. Translation: CASTPSSYNEQFF.